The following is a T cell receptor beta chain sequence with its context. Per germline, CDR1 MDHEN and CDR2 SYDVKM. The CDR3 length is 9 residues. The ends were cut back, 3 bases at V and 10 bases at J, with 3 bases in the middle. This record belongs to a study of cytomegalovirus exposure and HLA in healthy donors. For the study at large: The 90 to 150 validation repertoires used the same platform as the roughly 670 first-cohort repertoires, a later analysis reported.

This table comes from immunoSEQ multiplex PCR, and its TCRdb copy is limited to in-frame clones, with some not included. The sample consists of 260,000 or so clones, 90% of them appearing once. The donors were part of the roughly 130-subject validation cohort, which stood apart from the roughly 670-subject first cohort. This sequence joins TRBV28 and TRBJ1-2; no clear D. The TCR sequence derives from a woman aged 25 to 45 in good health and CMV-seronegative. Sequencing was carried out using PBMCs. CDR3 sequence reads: CASSFPYTF. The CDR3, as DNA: TGTGCCAGCAGTTTTCCCTACACCTTC.